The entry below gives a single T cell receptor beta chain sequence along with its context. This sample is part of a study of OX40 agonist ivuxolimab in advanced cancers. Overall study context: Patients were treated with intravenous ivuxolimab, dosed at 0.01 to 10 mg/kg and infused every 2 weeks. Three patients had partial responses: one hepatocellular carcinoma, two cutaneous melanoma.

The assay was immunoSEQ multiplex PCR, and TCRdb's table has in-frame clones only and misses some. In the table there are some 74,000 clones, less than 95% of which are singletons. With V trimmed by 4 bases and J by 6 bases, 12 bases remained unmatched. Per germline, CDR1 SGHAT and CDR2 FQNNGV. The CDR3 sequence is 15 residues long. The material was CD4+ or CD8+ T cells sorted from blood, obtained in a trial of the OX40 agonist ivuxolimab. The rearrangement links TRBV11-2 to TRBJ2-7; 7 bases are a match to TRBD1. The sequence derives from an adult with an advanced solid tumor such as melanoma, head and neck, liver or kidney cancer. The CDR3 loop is CASSSGPTTGAEQYF. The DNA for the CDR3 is TGTGCCAGCAGCTCCGGTCCTACCACAGGGGCCGAGCAGTACTTC.